These 4 T cell receptor beta chains were sequenced from one sample in a study of response to subunit inactivated influenza vaccine (dated by TCRdb to the late 2010s). The library was prepared using RT-PCR. TCRdb records Illumina HiSeq 2500 as the sequencer. TCRdb handled the public reads itself, with Q25 trimming in fastp and clone calling in MiXCR, and kept productive beta chains. Entries are consolidated by CDR3 protein sequence, retaining the most common genes and DNA. In this sample the table shows approximately 490,000 distinct CDR3 sequences, approximately 7.8% of which occur a single time. The biggest ten clones account for around 14% of the sample. The source was PBMCs from blood, collected 23 months after vaccination. These receptors were taken from a man between 50 and 70 years old who received an inactivated influenza vaccine. Donor details come from another sample of the same person, matched by shared clones.

This clonotype was seen only a few times. The chain has TRBV7-2 and TRBJ2-1, with D uncertain. The CDR3 has 15 residues. Germline CDR1 SGHTA, CDR2 FQGNSA. Trimming removed 1 base from V and 0 bases from J, with 7 bases in between. CDR3 DNA sequence: TGTGCCAGCAGCTTAGGATGGAGCTCCTACAATGAGCAGTTCTTC. This gives the protein CASSLGWSSYNEQFF.

The chain uses TRBV4-3 and TRBJ1-4, with D unclear. The CDR3 spans 15 residues. In germline, CDR1 is LGHNA, CDR2 YSLEER. With 0 bases removed from V and 5 bases from J, the gap between germline ends came to 10 bases. The CDR3 DNA is TGCGCCAGCAGCCAAGATCGAACCAGGAATGAAAAACTGTTTTTT. This gives the protein CASSQDRTRNEKLFF.

This clonotype appeared many times. The rearrangement links TRBV11-2 to TRBJ2-2, with a tentative D call TRBD1 (5 bases). The V and J ends lost 3 bases and 7 bases respectively, with 12 bases between them. The CDR3 is made up of 14 amino acids. CDR1 and CDR2 from the germline V gene are SGHAT and FQNNGV. The CDR3 nucleotides read TGTGCCAGCAGCTTCCGGCAGGGCGGCGGGGAGCTGTTTTTT. Its protein is CASSFRQGGGELFF.

This clonotype has only a few counts. The rearrangement uses TRBV7-2 and TRBJ2-7; D possibly corresponds to TRBD2 (6 bases). The CDR3 spans 14 residues. V lost 5 bases and J lost 2, with 13 bases in between. CDR1 is SGHTA and CDR2 is FQGNSA in the germline V gene. The chain's CDR3 is CASSAVGGTYEQYF. CDR3 nucleotides: TGTGCCAGCAGCGCAGTGGGCGGGACCTACGAGCAGTACTTC.